This T cell receptor beta chain was identified in a study of cytotoxic CD8 clonotypes in ibrutinib-treated CLL (dated by TCRdb to the early 2020s). Study-wide context: The cohort had ten to twelve relapsed/refractory and about 15 treatment-naive patients; about 17 were IGHV unmutated. Every remission and progressive disease sample was obtained while ibrutinib was still being received by the patients. Samples averaged 255,043 productive templates and roughly 86,000 productive rearrangements. Longitudinal samples were obtainable from about 30% of the roughly 90 participants in the trial. Responses were partial in around 24 patients and complete in 2; after median approximately 67 months follow-up, around 15 stayed in remission and about twelve progressed. Cryopreserved peripheral blood mononuclear cells were collected at three points: before therapy, at response, and at either sustained remission or disease progression. Response samples were taken after a median of approximately a year on treatment, ranging from 6 to 36 months. Summary of the overall study and its limitations: Public clonotypes were rare and either shrank or stayed stable during treatment, and the rise in clonality at ibrutinib response reflected expansion of private clonotypes. Sampling times were not matched between patients in sustained remission and patients whose disease was progressing, and lymph node repertoires were not examined. Baseline clonality was found to be higher than that of age-matched healthy donors and was strongly correlated with circulating CD8+ T-cell counts. Clonality increased at ibrutinib response, stayed stable in sustained remission, and fell back toward baseline at progression.

Each clonotype received, on average, 10x coverage in deep resolution sequencing performed on a MiSeq, where the target depth lay between 1 in 1 million and 1 in 200,000 T cells. The immunoSEQ hsTCRB Kit was used to generate TCR beta libraries. Per the original workflow: Data were analyzed with ImmunoSEQ Data Assistant and ImmunoSEQ Analyzer, with V, D and J genes assigned per IMGT definitions. Clonality, which ranges from 0 to 1, was calculated by subtracting the normalized Shannon entropy of productive rearrangement frequencies from one. Only overrepresented clonotypes making up at least 0.05% of each patient's repertoire were included in the public clonotype analysis. Repertoires from some twelve age-matched healthy donors in immuneACCESS were used as clonality controls. This is the immuneACCESS table as TCRdb keeps it, with only in-frame sequences that have V and J called. A part of the clones is gone; compared with another copy, unresolved V genes explain less than half, and the rest is unexplained. That table is the source of V, J and clone size, and D and trimming were worked out from the DNA. Across this sample there are approximately 53,000 clones, with less than 85% seen only once. Roughly 20% of the sample is held by the ten biggest clonotypes.

Measured from the cysteine to the phenylalanine, the CDR3 is 15 residues long. Only CDR3 DNA remains: 45 bases, in frame from the first base. V is shortened by 2 bases, J by 2 bases, and the region joining them spans 15 bases. CDR1 is given as GTSNPN and CDR2 as SVGIG, both from the germline V gene (reference sequence). The label giving this sample's time point can be read as: around 2 years on ibrutinib. Approximately 2 micrograms of genomic DNA were extracted from cryopreserved PBMCs for TCR beta library preparation. High-throughput TCR beta sequencing was performed on longitudinal blood samples from CLL patients receiving ibrutinib monotherapy. Patients were enrolled in a phase 2 open-label single-center ibrutinib monotherapy trial. As regards this clone: Its antigen target is currently unknown. One base away there is no much larger clone; base qualities are not given.

Recombination linked TRBV30 to TRBJ1-1; possibly the D gene is TRBD1, per 5 matching bases. The input for sequencing was PBMCs, taken after 24 months of ibrutinib treatment. This TCR derives from a human donor with chronic lymphocytic leukemia. In nucleotides, the sequence is TGTGCCTGGAGTAACACAGGCTTGGGCAACACTGAAGCTTTCTTT. It translates to CAWSNTGLGNTEAFF.